This TCR beta chain was sequenced for a study of T-cell reconstitution after alpha-beta-depleted transplantation in children. The CDR3 sequence is 15 residues long. V lost 7 bases to trimming and J lost 0 bases; unmatched junction nucleotides: 8. Germline V CDR1 and CDR2: SQVTM, ANQGSEA. Unique molecular identifiers were incorporated into the prepared TCRbeta library. TCRdb analysed the PCR reads with MiXCR anew, one entry per CDR3 protein. The sample has hundreds of thousands of distinct CDR3 sequences, about 33% seen once. This clonotype was counted a few times. This sequence joins TRBV29-1 and TRBJ2-2; 7 bases fit TRBD2. This specimen was PBMCs from the stem cell graft donor, taken from the stem cell graft. This clonotype originated in a human donor who donated a stem cell graft to a child with aplastic anemia. The CDR3 DNA follows: TGCAGCGGACGCAGGAGCGGGGCGAACACCGGGGAGCTGTTTTTT. Protein product: CSGRRSGANTGELFF.